This record looks at one T cell receptor beta chain sequence and its context. This entry comes from a study of blood T cell repertoires in COVID-19. Study context: Specimens from acute and convalescent COVID-19 originated in the United States, Italy and Spain. The cDNA or gDNA used as material had been derived from T cells, B-cell-depleted T cells, or PBMCs.

Authors' analysis steps: Estimation of nucleated cell counts was performed using reference gene primer amplification. Assay: immunoSEQ multiplex PCR; the TCRdb copy retains only in-frame clones and omits some. For V, J and clone size, that table is used; D and trimming come from the DNA. Among some 80,000 clones listed, 79% were seen once. Sequencing was done on a sample of peripheral blood. This receptor was taken from an elderly woman with active or convalescent COVID-19.

The CDR3 DNA reads TGCGCCAGCAGCCGAACCGGACTAAGTCGTGCAGATACGCAGTATTTT. Amino acids: CASSRTGLSRADTQYF. The chain has TRBV4-3 and TRBJ2-3; tentative D call: TRBD2 (6 bases). V shed 4 bases and J shed 4 bases, with 18 bases lying between them. The CDR3 has 16 residues. CDR1 is LGHNA, CDR2 YSLEER, per germline.